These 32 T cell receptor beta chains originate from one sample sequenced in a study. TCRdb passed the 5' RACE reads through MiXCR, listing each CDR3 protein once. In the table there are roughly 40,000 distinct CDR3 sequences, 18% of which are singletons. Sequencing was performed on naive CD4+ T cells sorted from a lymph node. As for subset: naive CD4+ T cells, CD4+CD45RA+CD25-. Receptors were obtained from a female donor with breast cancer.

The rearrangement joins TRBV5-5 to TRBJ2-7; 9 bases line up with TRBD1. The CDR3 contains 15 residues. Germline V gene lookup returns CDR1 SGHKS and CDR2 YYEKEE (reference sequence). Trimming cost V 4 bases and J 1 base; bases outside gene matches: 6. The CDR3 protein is CASSLGQGTSYEQYF. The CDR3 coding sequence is TGTGCCAGCAGCCTGGGACAGGGAACTTCCTACGAGCAGTACTTC.

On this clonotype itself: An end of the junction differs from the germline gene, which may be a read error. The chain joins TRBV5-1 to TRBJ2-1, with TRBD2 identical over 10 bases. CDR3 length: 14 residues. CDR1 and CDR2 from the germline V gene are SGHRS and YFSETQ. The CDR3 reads CASSFSGRDNGQFF. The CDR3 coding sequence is TGCGCCAGCAGCTTCAGCGGGAGGGACAATGGGCAGTTCTTC.

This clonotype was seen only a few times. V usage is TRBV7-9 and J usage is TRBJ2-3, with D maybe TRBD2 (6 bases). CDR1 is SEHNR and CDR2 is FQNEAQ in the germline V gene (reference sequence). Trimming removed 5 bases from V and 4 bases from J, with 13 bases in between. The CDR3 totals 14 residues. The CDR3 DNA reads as TGTGCCAGCAGCCGAGACCCTAGCGCAGATACGCAGTATTTT. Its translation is CASSRDPSADTQYF.

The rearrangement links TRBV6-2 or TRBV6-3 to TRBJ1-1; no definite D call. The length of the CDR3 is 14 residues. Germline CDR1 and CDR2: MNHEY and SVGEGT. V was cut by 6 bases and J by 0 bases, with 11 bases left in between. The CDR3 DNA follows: TGTGCCAGCAGCCGGGTGGGAATGAACACTGAAGCTTTCTTT. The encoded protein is CASSRVGMNTEAFF.

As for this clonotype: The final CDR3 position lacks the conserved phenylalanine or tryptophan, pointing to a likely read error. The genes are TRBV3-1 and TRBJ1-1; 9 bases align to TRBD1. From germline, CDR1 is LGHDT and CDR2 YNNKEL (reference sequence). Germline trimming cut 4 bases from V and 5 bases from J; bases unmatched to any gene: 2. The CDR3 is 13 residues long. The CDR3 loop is CASSPDRGTEAFL. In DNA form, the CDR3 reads TGTGCCAGCAGCCCAGACAGGGGGACTGAAGCTTTCCTT.

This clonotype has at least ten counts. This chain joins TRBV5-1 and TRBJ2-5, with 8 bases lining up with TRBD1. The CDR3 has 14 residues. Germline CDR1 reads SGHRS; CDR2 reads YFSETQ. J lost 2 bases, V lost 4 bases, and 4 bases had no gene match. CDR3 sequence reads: CASSKGQAQETQYF. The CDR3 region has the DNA TGCGCCAGCAGCAAGGGACAGGCGCAAGAGACCCAGTACTTC.

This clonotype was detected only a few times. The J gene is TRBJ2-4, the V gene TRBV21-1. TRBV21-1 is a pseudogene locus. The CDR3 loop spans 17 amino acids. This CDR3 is CASSKVWGELAKNIQYF. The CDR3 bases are TGTGCCAGCAGCAAAGTGTGGGGTGAACTAGCCAAAAACATTCAGTACTTC.

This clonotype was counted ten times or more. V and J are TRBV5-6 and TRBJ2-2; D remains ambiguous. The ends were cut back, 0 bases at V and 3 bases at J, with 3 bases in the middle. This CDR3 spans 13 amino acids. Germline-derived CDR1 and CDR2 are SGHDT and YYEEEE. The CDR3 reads CASSLAHTGELFF. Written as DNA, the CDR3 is TGTGCCAGCAGCTTGGCCCACACCGGGGAGCTGTTTTTT.

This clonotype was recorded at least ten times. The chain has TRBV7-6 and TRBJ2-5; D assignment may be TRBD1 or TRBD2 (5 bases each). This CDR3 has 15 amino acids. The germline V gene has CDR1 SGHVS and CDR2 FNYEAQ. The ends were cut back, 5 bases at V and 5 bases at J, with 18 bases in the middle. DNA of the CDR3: TGTGCCAGCAGCACTACGGGACCTCCCGGGGAGACCCAGTACTTC. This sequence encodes CASSTTGPPGETQYF. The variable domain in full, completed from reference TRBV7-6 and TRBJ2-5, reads GAGVSQSPRYKVTKRGQDVALRCDPISGHVSLYWYRQALGQGPEFLTYFNYEAQQDKSGLPNDRFSAERPEGSISTLTIQRTEQRDSAMYRCASSTTGPPGETQYFGPGTRLLVL.

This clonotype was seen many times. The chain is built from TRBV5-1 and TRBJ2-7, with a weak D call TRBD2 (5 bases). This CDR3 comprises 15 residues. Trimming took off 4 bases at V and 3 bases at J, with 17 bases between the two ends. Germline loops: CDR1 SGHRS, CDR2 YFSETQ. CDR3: CASSDERRGIYEQYF. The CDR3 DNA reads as TGCGCCAGCAGCGACGAACGGAGAGGGATCTACGAGCAGTACTTC.

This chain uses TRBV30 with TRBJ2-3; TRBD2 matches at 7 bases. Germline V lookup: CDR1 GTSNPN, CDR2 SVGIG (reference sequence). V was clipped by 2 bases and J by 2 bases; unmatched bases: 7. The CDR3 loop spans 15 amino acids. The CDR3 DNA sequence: TGTGCCTGGAGTAGGGCTAGCGGTTTCACAGATACGCAGTATTTT. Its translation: CAWSRASGFTDTQYF.

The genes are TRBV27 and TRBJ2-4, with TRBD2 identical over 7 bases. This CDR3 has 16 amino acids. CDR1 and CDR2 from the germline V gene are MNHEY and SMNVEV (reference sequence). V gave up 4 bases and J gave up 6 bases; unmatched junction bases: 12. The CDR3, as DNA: TGTGCCAGCAGTTCATTGACTAGCAGTACCAGAAACATTCAGTACTTC. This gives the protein CASSSLTSSTRNIQYF.

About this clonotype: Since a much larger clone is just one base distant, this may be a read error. This chain's CDR3 is CASSTPPGGEQFF. The CDR3 DNA sequence: TGCGCCAGCAGCACTCCCCCAGGGGGTGAGCAGTTCTTC. V and J are TRBV5-1 and TRBJ2-1; 7 bases agree with TRBD1. The CDR3 is 13 amino acids. Germline CDR1 is SGHRS and CDR2 is YFSETQ. J lost 9 bases, V lost 4 bases, and 7 bases had no gene match.

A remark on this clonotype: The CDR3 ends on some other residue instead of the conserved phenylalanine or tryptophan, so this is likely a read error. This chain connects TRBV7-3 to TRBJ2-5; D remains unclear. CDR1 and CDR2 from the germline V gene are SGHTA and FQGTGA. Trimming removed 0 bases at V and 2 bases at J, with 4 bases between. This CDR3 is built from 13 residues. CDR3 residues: CASSLTEQETQYS. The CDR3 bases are TGTGCCAGCAGCTTAACGGAGCAAGAGACCCAGTACTCC.

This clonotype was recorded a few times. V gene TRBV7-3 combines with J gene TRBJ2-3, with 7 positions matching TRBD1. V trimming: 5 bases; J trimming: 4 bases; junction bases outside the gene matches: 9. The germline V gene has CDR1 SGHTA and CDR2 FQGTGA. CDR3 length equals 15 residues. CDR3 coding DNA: TGTGCCAGCAGCCTCGACAGGGAAGGCCCAGATACGCAGTATTTT. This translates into CASSLDREGPDTQYF.

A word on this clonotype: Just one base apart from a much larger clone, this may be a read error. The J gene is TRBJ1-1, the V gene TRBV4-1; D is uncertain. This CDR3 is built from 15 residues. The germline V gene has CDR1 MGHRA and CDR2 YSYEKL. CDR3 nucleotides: TGCGCCAGCGGCCAAGGGATACGGATGAACACTGAAGCTTTCTTT. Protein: CASGQGIRMNTEAFF.

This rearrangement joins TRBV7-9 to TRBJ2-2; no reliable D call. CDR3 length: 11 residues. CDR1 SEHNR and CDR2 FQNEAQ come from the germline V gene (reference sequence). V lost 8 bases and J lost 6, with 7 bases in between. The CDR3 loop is CASRRSGELFF. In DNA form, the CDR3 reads TGTGCCAGCCGCCGGTCCGGGGAGCTGTTTTTT.

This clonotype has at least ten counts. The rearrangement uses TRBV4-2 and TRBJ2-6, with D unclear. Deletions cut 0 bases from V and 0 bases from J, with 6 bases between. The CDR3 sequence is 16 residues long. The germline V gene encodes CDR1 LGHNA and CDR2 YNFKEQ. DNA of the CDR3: TGTGCCAGCAGCCAAGATCAGAACTCTGGGGCCAACGTCCTGACTTTC. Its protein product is CASSQDQNSGANVLTF.

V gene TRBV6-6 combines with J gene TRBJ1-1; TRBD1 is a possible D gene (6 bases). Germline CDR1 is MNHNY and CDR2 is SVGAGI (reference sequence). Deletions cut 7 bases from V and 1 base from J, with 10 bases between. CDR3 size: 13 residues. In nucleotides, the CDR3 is TGTGCCAGCACGCAGGGGAAGAACACTGAAGCTTTCTTT. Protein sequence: CASTQGKNTEAFF.

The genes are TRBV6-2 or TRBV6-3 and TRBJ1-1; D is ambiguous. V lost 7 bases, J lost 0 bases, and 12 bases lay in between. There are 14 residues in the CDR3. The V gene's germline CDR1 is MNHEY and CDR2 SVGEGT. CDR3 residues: CASTRTALNTEAFF. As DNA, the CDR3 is TGTGCCAGCACCAGGACGGCCCTGAACACTGAAGCTTTCTTT.

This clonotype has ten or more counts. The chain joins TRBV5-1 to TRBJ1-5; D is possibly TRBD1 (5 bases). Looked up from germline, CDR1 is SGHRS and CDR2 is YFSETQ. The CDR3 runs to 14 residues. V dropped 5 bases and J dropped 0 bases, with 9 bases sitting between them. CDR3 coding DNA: TGCGCCAGCAGGGCAGGGTATAGCAATCAGCCCCAGCATTTT. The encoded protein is CASRAGYSNQPQHF. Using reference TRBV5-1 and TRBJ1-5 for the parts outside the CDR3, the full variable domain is KAGVTQTPRYLIKTRGQQVTLSCSPISGHRSVSWYQQTPGQGLQFLFEYFSETQRNKGNFPGRFSGRQFSNSRSEMNVSTLELGDSALYLCASRAGYSNQPQHFGDGTRLSIL.

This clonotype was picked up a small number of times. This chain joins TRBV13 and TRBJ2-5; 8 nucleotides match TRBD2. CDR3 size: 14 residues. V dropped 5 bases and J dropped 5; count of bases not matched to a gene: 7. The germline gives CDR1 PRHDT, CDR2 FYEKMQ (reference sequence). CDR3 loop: CASSVRGAEETQYF. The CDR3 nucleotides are TGTGCCAGCAGCGTGCGGGGGGCTGAGGAGACCCAGTACTTC.

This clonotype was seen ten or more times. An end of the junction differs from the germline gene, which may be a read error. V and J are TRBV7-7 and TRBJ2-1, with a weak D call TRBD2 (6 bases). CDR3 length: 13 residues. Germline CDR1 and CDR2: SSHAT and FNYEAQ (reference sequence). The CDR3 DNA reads TGTGCTAGCAGCTTTGGAGGGTTGAATGAGCAGTTCTTC. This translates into CASSFGGLNEQFF.

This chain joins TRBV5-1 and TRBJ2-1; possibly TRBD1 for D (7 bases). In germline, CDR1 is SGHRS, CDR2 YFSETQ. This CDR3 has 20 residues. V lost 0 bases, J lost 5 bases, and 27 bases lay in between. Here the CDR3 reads CASSLGADGIAAGGHNEQFF. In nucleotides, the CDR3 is TGCGCCAGCAGCTTGGGCGCGGATGGAATAGCGGCAGGGGGGCACAATGAGCAGTTCTTC.

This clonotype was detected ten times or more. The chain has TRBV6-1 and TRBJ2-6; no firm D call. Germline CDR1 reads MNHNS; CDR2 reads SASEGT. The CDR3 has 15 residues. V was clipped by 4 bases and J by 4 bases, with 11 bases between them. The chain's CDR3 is CASSVTKAGANVLTF. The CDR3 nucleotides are TGTGCCAGCAGTGTGACAAAGGCAGGGGCCAACGTCCTGACTTTC.

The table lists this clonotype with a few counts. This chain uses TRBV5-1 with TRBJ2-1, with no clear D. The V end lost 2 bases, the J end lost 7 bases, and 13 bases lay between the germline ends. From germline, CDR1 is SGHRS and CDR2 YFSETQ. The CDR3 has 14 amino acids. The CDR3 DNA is TGCGCCAGCAGCTTAGACCCGGACCGGAATGAGCAGTTCTTC. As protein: CASSLDPDRNEQFF.

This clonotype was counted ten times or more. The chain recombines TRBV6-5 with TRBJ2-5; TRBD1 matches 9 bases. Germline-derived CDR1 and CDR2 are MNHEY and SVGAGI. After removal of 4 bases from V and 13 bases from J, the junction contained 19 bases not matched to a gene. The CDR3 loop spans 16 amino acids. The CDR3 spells CASSSMRTGAPSGPYF. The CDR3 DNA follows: TGTGCCAGCAGTTCCATGAGGACAGGGGCTCCGTCCGGTCCGTACTTC.

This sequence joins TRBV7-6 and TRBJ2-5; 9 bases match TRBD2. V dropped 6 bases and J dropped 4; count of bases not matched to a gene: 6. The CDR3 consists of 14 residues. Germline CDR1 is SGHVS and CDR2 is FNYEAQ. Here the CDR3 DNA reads TGTGCCAGCAGGTCTATAGCGGGAGTAGAGACCCAGTACTTC. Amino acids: CASRSIAGVETQYF.

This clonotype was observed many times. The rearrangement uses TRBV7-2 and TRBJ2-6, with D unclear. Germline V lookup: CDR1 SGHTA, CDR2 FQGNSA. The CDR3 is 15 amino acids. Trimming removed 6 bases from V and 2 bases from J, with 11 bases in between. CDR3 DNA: TGTGCCAGCAGTCTCCCTCTGGCTGGGGCCAACGTCCTGACTTTC. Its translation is CASSLPLAGANVLTF.

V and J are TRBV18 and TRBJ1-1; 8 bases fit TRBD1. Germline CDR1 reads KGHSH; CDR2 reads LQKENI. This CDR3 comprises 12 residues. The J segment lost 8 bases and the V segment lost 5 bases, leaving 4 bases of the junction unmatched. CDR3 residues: CASSEDRVEAFF. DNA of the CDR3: TGTGCCAGCTCAGAGGACAGGGTAGAAGCTTTCTTT.

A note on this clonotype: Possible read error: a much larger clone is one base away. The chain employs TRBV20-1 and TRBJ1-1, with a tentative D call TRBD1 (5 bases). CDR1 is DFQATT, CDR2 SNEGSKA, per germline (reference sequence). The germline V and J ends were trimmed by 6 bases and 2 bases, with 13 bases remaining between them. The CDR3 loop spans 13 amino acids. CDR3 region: CSARQRRNTEAFF. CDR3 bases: TGCAGTGCGCGACAGAGGAGAAACACTGAAGCTTTCTTT.

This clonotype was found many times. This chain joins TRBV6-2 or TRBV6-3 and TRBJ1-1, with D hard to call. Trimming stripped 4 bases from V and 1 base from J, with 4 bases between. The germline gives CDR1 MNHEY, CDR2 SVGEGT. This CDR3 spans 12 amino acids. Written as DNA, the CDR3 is TGTGCCAGCAGTTGGGGGAACACTGAAGCTTTCTTT. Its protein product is CASSWGNTEAFF.